The sequence of this T cell receptor beta chain was determined in a study of blood T cell repertoires in COVID-19. Study-wide background: COVID-19 samples collected from the United States, Italy and Spain covered acute and convalescent phases. In each case, the material was cDNA or gDNA derived from T cells, B-cell-depleted T cells, or PBMCs.

Per the study methods: Reference gene primer amplification gave nucleated cell count estimates. TCRdb keeps only in-frame clones here, not all; method: immunoSEQ multiplex PCR. The DNA was the basis for D and trimming; V, J and clone size are from that table. The top ten clones hold 4.5% of a sample with more than 90,000 clones, roughly 86% of them seen once. A few counts support this clone. Germline loops: CDR1 MDHEN, CDR2 SYDVKM. V was clipped by 4 bases and J by 5 bases, with 15 bases between them. The CDR3 spans 15 residues. This clonotype was obtained from a man aged 40-49 years with acute or convalescent COVID-19. V and J are TRBV28 and TRBJ1-5; the D gene is possibly TRBD1 (5 bases). Sequencing used peripheral blood. As DNA, the CDR3 is TGTGCCAGCAGTTCCCAGGGTCAAATCCATCAGCCCCAGCATTTT. Translating gives CASSSQGQIHQPQHF. Combining the CDR3 with reference TRBV28 and TRBJ1-5 gives the whole variable domain DVKVTQSSRYLVKRTGEKVFLECVQDMDHENMFWYRQDPGLGLRLIYFSYDVKMKEKGDIPEGYSVSREKKERFSLILESASTNQTSMYLCASSSQGQIHQPQHFGDGTRLSIL.